This T cell receptor (beta chain) is drawn from a study of radiation and T cells in renal cell carcinoma. Study-wide background: Nephrectomy followed 15 Gy stereotactic body radiation by 4 weeks. The study's findings and limits: Top tumor clonotypes rose in blood 2 weeks post-radiation, then contracted.

Sample time point: blood 2 weeks post-SBRT. Treatment here: 15 Gy SBRT to primary tumor, nephrectomy 4 weeks later. After SBRT, blood was collected at 2 and 4 weeks, plus baseline. The tumor was a clear cell renal cell carcinoma. TCRdb's table, derived via immunoSEQ multiplex PCR, lists solely in-frame clones and lacks some. The table records tens of thousands of clones, 80% of them present only once. As to this clone: Its antigen remains unknown.

V dropped 6 bases and J dropped 7; count of bases not matched to a gene: 5. The CDR3 extends over 13 amino acids. Germline lookup yields CDR1 MNHNS and CDR2 SASEGT. The receptor comes from a woman aged 70-85 years with renal cell carcinoma. Sequencing used blood, obtained from a patient whose treatment included radiotherapy and nephrectomy. J is TRBJ2-2 and V is TRBV6-1; 7 bases fit TRBD1. In nucleotides, the CDR3 is TGTGCCAGCAGCGGTAGACAGGGCGGGGAGCTGTTTTTT. Encoded protein: CASSGRQGGELFF.